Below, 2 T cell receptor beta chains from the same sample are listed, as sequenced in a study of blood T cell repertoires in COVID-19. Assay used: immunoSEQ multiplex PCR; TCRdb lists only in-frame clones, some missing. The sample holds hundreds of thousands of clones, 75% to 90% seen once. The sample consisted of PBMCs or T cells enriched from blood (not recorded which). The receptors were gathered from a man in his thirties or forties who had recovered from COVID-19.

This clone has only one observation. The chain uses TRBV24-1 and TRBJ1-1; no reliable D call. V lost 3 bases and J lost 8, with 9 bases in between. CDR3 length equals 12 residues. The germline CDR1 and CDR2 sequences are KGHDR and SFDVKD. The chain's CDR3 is CATSDTTAEAFF. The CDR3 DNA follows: TGTGCCACCAGTGATACCACAGCAGAAGCTTTCTTT.

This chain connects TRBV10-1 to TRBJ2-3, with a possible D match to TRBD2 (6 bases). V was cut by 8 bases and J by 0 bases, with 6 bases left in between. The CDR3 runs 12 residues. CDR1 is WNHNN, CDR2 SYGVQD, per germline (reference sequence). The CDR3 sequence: CASGGSTDTQYF. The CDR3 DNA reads TGCGCCAGCGGAGGGAGCACAGATACGCAGTATTTT.